A single sample gave rise to the 29 T cell receptor beta chains below, sequenced in a study of T cells in localized non-small cell lung cancer. Only in-frame clones appear in the TCRdb table, and some are missing; sequencing was by immunoSEQ multiplex PCR. The sample lists about 35,000 clones, approximately 89% occurring once. The sequences come from peripheral blood mononuclear cells, collected before any cancer treatment. The receptors were sampled from an older female donor with stage II lung adenocarcinoma.

The chain employs TRBV27 and TRBJ2-1; 8 positions match TRBD2. CDR3 length: 14 amino acids. Germline loops: CDR1 MNHEY, CDR2 SMNVEV (reference sequence). The V and J ends lost 6 bases and 1 base, in that order; junction bases with no gene match: 2. CDR3 in DNA: TGTGCCAGCAGAACTAGCGGATCCTACAATGAGCAGTTCTTC. As protein: CASRTSGSYNEQFF.

The rearrangement joins TRBV5-4 to TRBJ1-6, with 8 bases lining up with TRBD1. V shed 2 bases and J 6 bases; nucleotides not matched to a gene: 7. The CDR3 is 16 residues long. Germline CDR1 and CDR2: SGHNT and YYREEE (reference sequence). This CDR3 reads CASSFKGTGSNSPLHF. In DNA form, the CDR3 reads TGTGCCAGCAGCTTTAAGGGGACAGGAAGTAATTCACCCCTCCACTTT.

V and J are TRBV11-2 and TRBJ2-5; D not resolved. From germline, CDR1 is SGHAT and CDR2 FQNNGV. Trimming pared 5 bases from V and 5 bases from J, leaving 6 bases between. CDR3 size: 11 residues. The CDR3 DNA follows: TGTGCCAGCAGCCCCTTGGAGACCCAGTACTTC. The encoded protein is CASSPLETQYF.

The chain uses TRBV10-2 and TRBJ1-3; D not resolved. CDR3 length equals 14 residues. Germline CDR1 and CDR2: WSHSY and SAAADI. Trimming took off 3 bases at V and 4 bases at J, with 10 bases between the two ends. CDR3 residues: CASSESGLGNTIYF. The CDR3 coding sequence is TGCGCCAGCAGTGAATCGGGCCTAGGAAACACCATATATTTT.

The genes are TRBV9 and TRBJ2-2, with 9 bases fitting TRBD1. The CDR3 has 15 residues. Trimming removed 3 bases from V and 6 bases from J; junction bases left unmatched: 6. The germline CDR1 and CDR2 sequences are SGDLS and YYNGEE. The CDR3 nucleotides read TGTGCCAGCAGCGCAACAGGGGGCGCGGCCGGGGAGCTGTTTTTT. This encodes CASSATGGAAGELFF.

In DNA form, the CDR3 reads TGTGCCAGCAGTTCCCCCGGGACAGCGGACCTCTACGAGCAGTACTTC. Its translation is CASSSPGTADLYEQYF. V usage is TRBV28 and J usage is TRBJ2-7, with 7 bases fitting TRBD1. This CDR3 comprises 16 residues. CDR1 MDHEN and CDR2 SYDVKM come from the germline V gene. With 4 bases clipped from V and 3 bases from J, the junction kept 12 bases outside the gene matches.

This sequence joins TRBV5-4 and TRBJ1-3; no firm D call. The CDR3 has 17 residues. V lost 4 bases and J lost 0, with 17 bases in between. From germline, CDR1 is SGHNT and CDR2 YYREEE (reference sequence). The CDR3 here is CASSRLPGRDSGNTIYF. CDR3 DNA sequence: TGTGCCAGCAGCCGATTACCAGGACGAGACTCTGGAAACACCATATATTTT.

The chain has TRBV30 and TRBJ2-1, with D possibly TRBD2 on 6 matching bases. Trimming shortened V by 2 bases and J by 3 bases, and 17 bases separated the two germline ends. The germline gives CDR1 GTSNPN, CDR2 SVGIG (reference sequence). This CDR3 is 16 amino acids long. This CDR3 is CAWSRTRAGYYNEQFF. As DNA, the CDR3 is TGTGCCTGGAGTCGTACGAGGGCGGGATACTACAATGAGCAGTTCTTC.

The chain has TRBV5-4 and TRBJ1-2; tentative D call: TRBD1 (5 bases). The germline V gene has CDR1 SGHNT and CDR2 YYREEE (reference sequence). The CDR3 covers 15 residues. V dropped 0 bases and J dropped 4 bases, with 13 bases sitting between them. CDR3 DNA: TGTGCCAGCAGCTTGGCGGGCGGGACGAGCTATGGCTACACCTTC. Translating it yields CASSLAGGTSYGYTF.

The chain recombines TRBV7-2 with TRBJ1-3, with TRBD1 as a possible D gene (5 bases). CDR1 SGHTA and CDR2 FQGNSA come from the germline V gene. CDR3 size: 15 residues. V was trimmed by 5 bases and J by 2 bases, leaving 13 bases between them. In DNA form, the CDR3 reads TGTGCCAGCAGCGCGGGGGGGAGCGCTGGAAACACCATATATTTT. It yields the protein CASSAGGSAGNTIYF.

The rearrangement uses TRBV6-1 and TRBJ2-7; D unresolved. The CDR3 runs 14 residues. Germline CDR1 is MNHNS and CDR2 is SASEGT. V lost 3 bases and J 2 bases, leaving 11 bases between the germline ends. CDR3 nucleotide sequence: TGTGCCAGCAGTGAGACTCCAGGAGCCTACGAGCAGTACTTC. Amino acid sequence: CASSETPGAYEQYF.

The chain is built from TRBV7-9 and TRBJ2-3, with TRBD2 matching over 10 bases. The germline V gene encodes CDR1 SEHNR and CDR2 FQNEAQ (reference sequence). Unmatched junction bases numbered 8, after V lost 5 bases and J lost 3 bases. CDR3 length: 16 amino acids. The CDR3 DNA is TGTGCCAGCAGCCCCAAGGCTAGCGGGGGTACAGATACGCAGTATTTT. Translating it yields CASSPKASGGTDTQYF.

The chain is built from TRBV15 and TRBJ2-7; the D gene is possibly TRBD1 (5 bases). Germline CDR1 LNHNV, CDR2 YYDKDF (reference sequence). The CDR3 has 13 residues. The V and J ends lost 4 bases and 2 bases respectively, with 9 bases between them. In DNA form, the CDR3 reads TGTGCCACCAGCATCGACAGACCCTACGAGCAGTACTTC. This translates into CATSIDRPYEQYF.

The rearrangement uses TRBV5-1 and TRBJ2-3, with D perhaps matching TRBD1 or TRBD2 (6 bases each). Trimming removed 3 bases at V and 4 bases at J, with 12 bases between. Looked up from germline, CDR1 is SGHRS and CDR2 is YFSETQ. The CDR3 has 14 amino acids. The CDR3 loop is CASSSGGAADTQYF. CDR3 DNA sequence: TGCGCCAGCAGCTCCGGGGGCGCGGCAGATACGCAGTATTTT.

V usage is TRBV6-5 and J usage is TRBJ1-2; D unclear. The CDR3 spans 13 residues. V lost 5 bases and J lost 4, with 11 bases in between. CDR1 is MNHEY, CDR2 SVGAGI, per germline. The DNA for the CDR3 is TGTGCCAGCAGTCCTCGATCTAGCTATGGCTACACCTTC. This translates into CASSPRSSYGYTF.

The chain recombines TRBV6-5 with TRBJ2-1; no clear D gene. V lost 4 bases to trimming and J lost 3 bases, with 10 bases between them. Germline V gene sequence: CDR1 MNHEY, CDR2 SVGAGI. The CDR3 length is 14 residues. CDR3 sequence (DNA): TGTGCCAGCAGTTCGCAGTTAAACTACAATGAGCAGTTCTTC. It is translated as CASSSQLNYNEQFF.

This clone was seen only once. This chain connects TRBV5-6 to TRBJ1-4; D is unclear. CDR3 length: 15 amino acids. Germline CDR1 and CDR2: SGHDT and YYEEEE. V was clipped by 3 bases and J by 2 bases, with 11 bases between them. The CDR3 spells CASSSPGFTNEKLFF. Here the CDR3 DNA reads TGTGCCAGCAGCTCCCCAGGTTTTACTAATGAAAAACTGTTTTTT.

The chain combines TRBV4-3 with TRBJ1-5, with TRBD1 identical over 7 bases. This CDR3 has 12 amino acids. CDR1 is LGHNA, CDR2 YSLEER, per germline. After removal of 5 bases from V and 10 bases from J, the junction contained 5 bases not matched to a gene. DNA of the CDR3: TGCGCCAGCAGCGACAGGACAGGACCCCAGCATTTT. Translation: CASSDRTGPQHF.

The chain has TRBV19 and TRBJ2-7, with TRBD1 matching 10 bases. The ends lost 4 bases at V and 1 base at J; junction bases unmatched: 4. This CDR3 comprises 15 residues. Looked up from germline, CDR1 is LNHDA and CDR2 is SQIVND (reference sequence). The CDR3 DNA follows: TGTGCCAGTAGTAGGGAGGGACAGGGGTCCTACGAGCAGTACTTC. It yields the protein CASSREGQGSYEQYF.

Only a few counts were recorded for this clone. This sequence joins TRBV28 and TRBJ1-5; D unclear. The V and J ends lost 3 bases and 7 bases respectively, with 13 bases between them. This CDR3 spans 14 amino acids. The germline V gene encodes CDR1 MDHEN and CDR2 SYDVKM. CDR3 nucleotide sequence: TGTGCCAGCAGTTTTACGGTTGGCGGGCAGCCCCAGCATTTT. It is translated as CASSFTVGGQPQHF.

The chain joins TRBV5-1 to TRBJ1-2, with D tentatively TRBD1 (6 bases). Germline CDR1 SGHRS, CDR2 YFSETQ. V was clipped by 0 bases and J by 5 bases, with 11 bases between them. This CDR3 has 14 amino acids. The CDR3, as DNA: TGCGCCAGCAGCTTGGCAGGGGAGGCGTATGGCTACACCTTC. Protein product: CASSLAGEAYGYTF.

This sequence joins TRBV28 and TRBJ1-5, with TRBD1 identical over 9 bases. Germline V gene lookup returns CDR1 MDHEN and CDR2 SYDVKM. CDR3 size: 16 residues. The V and J ends lost 5 bases and 7 bases, in that order; junction bases with no gene match: 12. The CDR3 DNA follows: TGTGCCAGCAGTACCCCCTCACAGGGGGCGGCCCAGCCCCAGCATTTT. Amino acids: CASSTPSQGAAQPQHF. Full variable domain (rest looked up from reference TRBV28 and TRBJ1-5): DVKVTQSSRYLVKRTGEKVFLECVQDMDHENMFWYRQDPGLGLRLIYFSYDVKMKEKGDIPEGYSVSREKKERFSLILESASTNQTSMYLCASSTPSQGAAQPQHFGDGTRLSIL.

The chain has TRBV10-3 and TRBJ2-3; D is undetermined. V was cut by 8 bases and J by 2 bases, with 8 bases left in between. Germline values: CDR1 ENHRY, CDR2 SYGVKD. The CDR3 loop spans 12 amino acids. The CDR3 sequence: CAIGENTDTQYF. In DNA form, the CDR3 reads TGTGCCATCGGGGAAAACACAGATACGCAGTATTTT.

The genes are TRBV9 and TRBJ2-7; D not certain. Germline V gene lookup returns CDR1 SGDLS and CDR2 YYNGEE. Trimming left V 2 bases short and J 0 bases short, with 12 bases between. The CDR3 is made up of 15 amino acids. In DNA, the CDR3 is TGTGCCAGCAGCGTTAACCCTTCGAGCTCCTACGAGCAGTACTTC. Residues: CASSVNPSSSYEQYF.

The chain employs TRBV5-1 and TRBJ2-3, with D unresolved. This CDR3 contains 11 residues. The V gene's germline CDR1 is SGHRS and CDR2 YFSETQ. Trimming stripped 0 bases from V and 6 bases from J, with 2 bases between. The CDR3 DNA reads as TGCGCCAGCAGCTTGGAGGATACGCAGTATTTT. It codes for CASSLEDTQYF.

The rearrangement joins TRBV6-5 to TRBJ2-5; D is ambiguous. The V end lost 7 bases, the J end lost 5 bases, and 17 bases lay between the germline ends. The CDR3 has 14 amino acids. The germline V gene has CDR1 MNHEY and CDR2 SVGAGI. This CDR3 reads CASTPPGAYETQYF. The CDR3 DNA reads as TGTGCCAGCACTCCCCCTGGAGCTTATGAGACCCAGTACTTC.

The V gene is TRBV7-9, the J gene TRBJ2-3; 9 nucleotides align to TRBD2. CDR1 and CDR2 (germline): SEHNR, FQNEAQ (reference sequence). Unmatched junction bases numbered 12, after V lost 7 bases and J lost 4 bases. The CDR3 length is 16 residues. The CDR3 spells CASTPPGGRAPDTQYF. CDR3 in DNA: TGTGCCAGCACCCCGCCGGGCGGGAGGGCCCCAGATACGCAGTATTTT.

The J gene is TRBJ2-1, the V gene TRBV7-7, with D possibly being TRBD2 (5 bases). The CDR3 is 16 residues long. The V and J ends lost 5 bases and 2 bases respectively, with 16 bases between them. Germline V gives CDR1 SSHAT, CDR2 FNYEAQ (reference sequence). DNA of the CDR3: TGTGCCAGCAGCCCCTCGAAGGTAGCGCCCTACAATGAGCAGTTCTTC. Encoded protein: CASSPSKVAPYNEQFF. The variable domain in full, completed from reference TRBV7-7 and TRBJ2-1, reads GAGVSQSPRYKVTKRGQDVTLRCDPISSHATLYWYQQALGQGPEFLTYFNYEAQPDKSGLPSDRFSAERPEGSISTLTIQRTEQRDSAMYRCASSPSKVAPYNEQFFGPGTRLTVL.

V and J are TRBV5-1 and TRBJ2-2; D ambiguous. Germline V gene lookup returns CDR1 SGHRS and CDR2 YFSETQ. Deletions cut 2 bases from V and 7 bases from J, with 15 bases between. CDR3 size: 15 residues. The CDR3 region has the DNA TGCGCCAGCAGCTTCCTTCCGGGCCAGCACGGGGAGCTGTTTTTT. Protein product: CASSFLPGQHGELFF.